Described below is a single T cell receptor (beta chain) sequence and its context. The library targeted TCRbeta and was prepared with unique molecular identifiers. TCRdb independently ran MiXCR on the PCR reads; one entry per CDR3 protein. The sample has 200,000 to 250,000 distinct CDR3 sequences, roughly 10% seen once; the top ten hold less than 8%. The record originates from a study of T-cell reconstitution after alpha-beta-depleted transplantation in children. This clonotype originated in a human donor who donated a stem cell graft to a child with acute lymphoblastic leukemia. Sequenced material: PBMCs from the stem cell graft donor, taken from the stem cell graft.

DNA for the CDR3: TGCAGTGCTAGAGCGGACGAGCAGTTCTTC. Its translation is CSARADEQFF. The chain employs TRBV20-1 and TRBJ2-1; the D is unclear. The CDR3 consists of 10 residues. The germline CDR1 and CDR2 sequences are DFQATT and SNEGSKA (reference sequence). V shed 1 base and J shed 10 bases, with 5 bases lying between them.